One and the same sample provided the 21 T cell receptor beta chains below, sequenced in a study of esophageal squamous cell carcinoma under preoperative chemotherapy. Time point noted: after preoperative PTX-NDP chemotherapy. MiXCR was run by TCRdb on the PCR reads, yielding one entry per CDR3 protein. Of tens of thousands of distinct CDR3 sequences detected, around 50% appear once; the ten largest clones hold roughly 20%. Sampling took place from a patient given preoperative chemotherapy. The receptor source for this set is a human donor with esophageal squamous cell carcinoma. The donor label of this sample is uncertain.

The chain links TRBV7-3 to TRBJ2-3; either TRBD1 or TRBD2 may fit D (5 bases each). The V gene lost 5 bases and the J gene lost 5 bases, with 23 bases spanning the gap. The CDR3 extends over 17 amino acids. CDR1 and CDR2 (germline): SGHTA, FQGTGA. The CDR3 DNA is TGTGCCAGCAGCCGCGAACTGGGGCTGGGGGATGGAGATACGCAGTATTTT. As protein: CASSRELGLGDGDTQYF.

The chain uses TRBV18 and TRBJ2-3; tentatively, D is TRBD1 (5 bases). The CDR3 consists of 12 residues. Germline V gives CDR1 KGHSH, CDR2 LQKENI. V shed 6 bases and J shed 4 bases, with 8 bases lying between them. The CDR3 bases are TGTGCCAGCTCCCAGGGCGCAGATACGCAGTATTTT. This encodes CASSQGADTQYF.

This clonotype was seen just once. The V gene is TRBV6-1, the J gene TRBJ2-3, with D perhaps being TRBD1 or TRBD2 (5 bases each). The CDR3 is 13 residues long. Trimming stripped 7 bases from V and 9 bases from J, with 17 bases between. Germline V CDR1 and CDR2: MNHNS, SASEGT. CDR3 in amino acids: CASNRLGWGTQYF. The CDR3, as DNA: TGTGCCAGCAATAGGTTGGGCTGGGGGACGCAGTATTTT.

The table lists this clonotype with a few counts. V and J are TRBV5-1 and TRBJ2-5; 12 nucleotides match TRBD2. The CDR3 is 15 residues long. Trimming removed 3 bases from V and 9 bases from J; junction bases left unmatched: 9. Germline V gene sequence: CDR1 SGHRS, CDR2 YFSETQ. The CDR3 DNA reads as TGCGCCAGCAGCTCTGAGACTAGCGGGGGTGGGGCCCAGTACTTC. The encoded protein is CASSSETSGGGAQYF.

The chain combines TRBV7-6 with TRBJ2-1; 9 bases line up with TRBD2. The V segment lost 5 bases and the J segment 3 bases; nucleotides outside the gene matches: 20. CDR1 and CDR2 from the germline V gene are SGHVS and FNYEAQ. The length of the CDR3 is 20 residues. CDR3 loop: CASSTRLRGGRAMNYNEQFF. The CDR3 DNA reads TGTGCCAGCAGCACCCGACTCCGGGGCGGGAGGGCCATGAACTACAATGAGCAGTTCTTC.

A note on this clonotype: This may be a read error, as it is one base from a much larger clone. The rearrangement uses TRBV7-2 and TRBJ2-1; possible D gene TRBD2, 7 bases. The J call may be in error: the DNA end matches TRBJ2-7 better. Germline V gene data show CDR1 as SGHTA and CDR2 as FQGNSA. The CDR3 length is 15 residues. The CDR3 bases are TGTGCCAGCAGGGGGGGGGGGGCGGGAGTCTACGAGCAGTACTTC. Translating it yields CASRGGGAGVYEQYF.

About this clonotype itself: The junction differs from germline at one of its ends, possibly a read error. Written as DNA, the CDR3 is TGTGCCAGCAGCCGCAAACTGGGGCGGTGGGCCAGAAACACTCAGTACTTT. Translated, it gives CASSRKLGRWARNTQYF. The rearrangement uses TRBV7-3 and TRBJ2-3; D perhaps matches TRBD1 (5 bases). The V gene's germline CDR1 is SGHTA and CDR2 FQGTGA. The CDR3 is made up of 17 amino acids.

The rearrangement joins TRBV6-1 to TRBJ2-2; 8 nucleotides line up with TRBD2. The V gene end was trimmed by 7 bases and the J gene end by 16 bases; junction bases not matched to a gene: 23. The germline CDR1 and CDR2 sequences are MNHNS and SASEGT. The CDR3 loop spans 16 amino acids. CDR3 DNA: TGTGCCAGCACAGAGTGGGGACCGGGAGGGACCGGGGCGCAGTTTTTT. Its translation is CASTEWGPGGTGAQFF.

This clonotype was counted between two and nine times. This rearrangement joins TRBV5-6 to TRBJ2-3; D is perhaps TRBD1 (5 bases). V was clipped by 1 base and J by 5 bases, with 20 bases between them. CDR1 SGHDT and CDR2 YYEEEE come from the germline V gene. The CDR3 contains 17 residues. As DNA, the CDR3 is TGTGCCAGCAGCTTGTGGCCCGGCTTAGCCGGACAAGATACGCAGTATTTT. Encoded protein: CASSLWPGLAGQDTQYF.

This clonotype was found many times. The chain carries TRBV6-5 and TRBJ1-1, with D possibly TRBD1 on 5 matching bases. Germline V gene data show CDR1 as MNHEY and CDR2 as SVGAGI. The CDR3 runs 15 residues. Trimming stripped 4 bases from V and 2 bases from J, with 14 bases between. The CDR3 coding sequence is TGTGCCAGCAGTTTCGAAACAGGAGACAACACTGAAGCTTTCTTT. Amino acids: CASSFETGDNTEAFF.

The chain recombines TRBV7-2 with TRBJ2-3; TRBD1 or TRBD2 may be the D gene (5 bases each). Germline CDR1 SGHTA, CDR2 FQGNSA. V lost 5 bases and J 12 bases, leaving 30 bases between the germline ends. The CDR3 loop spans 17 amino acids. In DNA form, the CDR3 reads TGTGCCAGCAGCCGAGGGACGGGGCGGAGACCCAAAAACACTCAGTATTTT. This sequence encodes CASSRGTGRRPKNTQYF.

About this clonotype: The conserved phenylalanine or tryptophan normally closing the CDR3 is absent here, so this likely arose from a read error. The CDR3 nucleotides are TGTGCCAGCACCGCGGGTGGGGGGGCGGGCACCTACGAGCAGTACATC. It codes for CASTAGGGAGTYEQYI. The chain employs TRBV12-3 or TRBV12-4 and TRBJ2-1, with a possible D match to TRBD2 (7 bases). The J call may be in error: the DNA end matches TRBJ2-7 better. The CDR3 runs 16 residues.

The DNA of the CDR3 is TGTGCCAGCAGTTACCCGGGACGAAACATTCAGTACTTC. Protein sequence: CASSYPGRNIQYF. The rearrangement uses TRBV6-5 and TRBJ2-4; D is tentatively TRBD1 or TRBD2 (5 bases each). The CDR3 length is 13 residues. V was shortened by 2 bases and J by 6 bases, with 8 bases between the two germline ends. CDR1 MNHEY and CDR2 SVGAGI come from the germline V gene.

The CDR3, as DNA: TGTGCCAGCAGCCCAGGAGGTACTCTTTCGAGGACTGAAGCTTTCTTT. Amino acids: CASSPGGTLSRTEAFF. The gene calls are TRBV7-2 and TRBJ1-1; D is unresolved. CDR1 is SGHTA and CDR2 is FQGNSA in the germline V gene. V was trimmed by 5 bases and J by 5 bases, leaving 21 bases between them. CDR3 length equals 16 residues.

The chain carries TRBV7-8 and TRBJ2-5; 11 bases agree with TRBD2. The J call could be wrong; TRBJ2-7 is a better fit for the DNA end. The CDR3 covers 15 residues. The germline V gene has CDR1 SGHVS and CDR2 FQNEAQ. In nucleotides, the CDR3 is TGTGCCAGCAGCTCCCGGGGACTAGCGGCGTACGAGCAGTACTTC. Translation gives CASSSRGLAAYEQYF.

A remark on this clonotype: The junction does not match germline at one end; this may be a read error. V usage is TRBV27 and J usage is TRBJ1-1; no definite D call. Germline V CDR1 and CDR2: MNHEY, SMNVEV (reference sequence). The CDR3 extends over 15 amino acids. CDR3 bases: TGTGCCAGCAGTTTATCGACGGCCTTGAACACTGACTCTTTCTTC. This codes for CASSLSTALNTDSFF.

As to this clonotype: It may be a read error: a sequence one base away is much more abundant. V usage is TRBV7-2 and J usage is TRBJ2-1; D may be TRBD2 (7 bases). The CDR3 loop spans 15 amino acids. Trimming removed 5 bases from V and 10 bases from J, with 21 bases in between. Germline values: CDR1 SGHTA, CDR2 FQGNSA. This CDR3 reads CASSGGGAGVYEQFF. The CDR3 bases are TGTGCCAGCAGCGGGGGGGGGGCGGGAGTCTACGAGCAGTTCTTC.

The genes are TRBV11-3 and TRBJ2-1, with TRBD1 as a possible D gene (6 bases). The J call may be wrong; the DNA end is better matched by TRBJ2-3. The CDR3 consists of 16 residues. Germline assignment: CDR1 SGHNT and CDR2 YENEEA. The CDR3 DNA reads as TGTGCCAGCAGCAGACGCGGGCAGGGGTGCTACGATGCGCAGTATTTT. It encodes CASSRRGQGCYDAQYF.

As for this clonotype: Compared with germline, one end of the junction differs, possibly owing to a read error. This chain links TRBV7-3 with TRBJ2-3; 8 bases line up with TRBD2. The CDR3 is 14 residues long. Germline loops: CDR1 SGHTA, CDR2 FQGTGA. CDR3 sequence: CAGSAGGGKDTQYF. CDR3 sequence (DNA): TGTGCCGGCAGCGCGGGGGGTGGCAAAGATACGCAGTATTTC.

This clonotype was seen many times. The gene calls are TRBV7-9 and TRBJ2-3; D could derive from TRBD1 or TRBD2 (5 bases each). The CDR3 runs 17 residues. Germline loops: CDR1 SEHNR, CDR2 FQNEAQ (reference sequence). With 3 bases removed from V and 2 bases from J, the gap between germline ends came to 18 bases. The DNA of the CDR3 is TGTGCCAGCAGCTTGATGTGGGACGTAACATACACAGATACGCAGTATTTT. Translation: CASSLMWDVTYTDTQYF.

For this clonotype: This may come from a read error, since a much larger clone is one base off. The gene calls are TRBV6-2 or TRBV6-3 and TRBJ2-4, with 12 nucleotides matching TRBD2. Looked up from germline, CDR1 is MNHEY and CDR2 is SVGEGT. With V trimmed by 3 bases and J by 13 bases, 13 bases remained unmatched. The CDR3 consists of 16 residues. CDR3 nucleotides: TGTGCCAGCAGTTATTCCGGACTAGCGGGGAACAATGAGCAGTACTTC. Amino acid sequence: CASSYSGLAGNNEQYF.